Reported below is one T cell receptor (beta chain). The antigen is undetermined. The germline V gene has CDR1 SGHNT and CDR2 YYREEE (reference sequence). V gave up 2 bases and J gave up 0 bases, with 12 bases separating them. The CDR3 totals 16 residues. The data originate from a study of cytomegalovirus exposure and HLA in healthy donors. Study summary: The approximately 120 million unique TCR beta sequences, from approximately 170 million T cells, were found by an earlier analysis. Most genotyped donors, 65% to 90% of 398, had Caucasian-associated genetic ancestry. General study results and limits: It is likely that the observed cluster of highly shared sequence variants was a sequencing artifact. There were several of the most significant clusters that appeared linked to common viral pathogens in a later analysis.

A multiplex PCR was run with 60 Vbeta primers and 13 Jbeta primers. Assay used: immunoSEQ multiplex PCR; TCRdb lists only in-frame clones, some missing. The sample lists 90,000 to 130,000 clones, over 60% seen once, with about 4.9% in the top ten. This TCR was sampled from a man between 25 and 39 years old in good health and CMV-seropositive. What was sequenced was PBMCs. This rearrangement joins TRBV5-4 to TRBJ1-5; D is ambiguous. The CDR3 DNA follows: TGTGCCAGCAGCTTCGGGGATCTTATTAGCAATCAGCCCCAGCATTTT. Amino acids: CASSFGDLISNQPQHF.